This record looks at one T cell receptor beta chain sequence and its context. The data were obtained in a study of blood T cell repertoires in COVID-19. The CDR3 runs 11 residues. The ends were cut back, 5 bases at V and 8 bases at J, with 7 bases in the middle. Germline CDR1 is LNHDA and CDR2 is SQIVND (reference sequence). Authors' analysis steps: Reference gene primer amplification gave nucleated cell count estimates. The repertoire was sequenced with immunoSEQ multiplex PCR; TCRdb's copy has only in-frame clones and lacks some. V and J calls and clone size follow that table, whereas D and trimming were derived from the DNA. The repertoire holds over 100,000 clones, with roughly nine tenths as singletons.

The chain couples TRBV19 to TRBJ2-1; D is perhaps TRBD1 (5 bases). The source material was peripheral blood. The sequence was obtained from a human donor in a cohort sampled during active COVID-19. CDR3 sequence reads: CASSLRDEQFF. CDR3 DNA: TGTGCCAGTAGTCTCAGGGATGAGCAGTTCTTC.